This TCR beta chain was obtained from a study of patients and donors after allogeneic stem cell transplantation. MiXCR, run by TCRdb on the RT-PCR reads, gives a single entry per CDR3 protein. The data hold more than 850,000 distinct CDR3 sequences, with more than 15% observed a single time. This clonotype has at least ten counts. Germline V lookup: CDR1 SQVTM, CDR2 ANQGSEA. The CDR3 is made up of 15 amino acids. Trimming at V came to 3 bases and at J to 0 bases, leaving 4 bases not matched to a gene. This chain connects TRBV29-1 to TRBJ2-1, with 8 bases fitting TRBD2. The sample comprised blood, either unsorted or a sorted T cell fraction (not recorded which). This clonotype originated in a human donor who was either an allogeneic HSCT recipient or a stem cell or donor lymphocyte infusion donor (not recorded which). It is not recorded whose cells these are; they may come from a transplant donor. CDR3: CSVEGSGSSYNEQFF. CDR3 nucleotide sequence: TGCAGCGTTGAGGGGAGCGGGAGCTCCTACAATGAGCAGTTCTTC.